This passage covers 14 T cell receptor beta chains from one sample sequenced in a study of response to subunit inactivated influenza vaccine. Each CDR3 protein gets one entry after TCRdb re-called the RT-PCR reads with MiXCR. There are about 780,000 distinct CDR3 sequences in the sample; about 18% occur only once, and roughly 11% lies in the top ten. Sequences were derived from PBMCs from blood, sampled 5 to 6 days after vaccination. The receptors here all came from a man aged 50 or older who received an inactivated influenza vaccine.

This clonotype was counted only a few times. The chain recombines TRBV5-1 with TRBJ2-7; 9 nucleotides match TRBD2. The germline CDR1 and CDR2 sequences are SGHRS and YFSETQ. The V and J ends lost 2 bases and 3 bases, in that order; junction bases with no gene match: 6. The CDR3 has 15 residues. CDR3 amino acids: CASSLSAGGNYEQYF. CDR3 sequence (DNA): TGCGCCAGCAGCTTATCAGCGGGAGGTAACTACGAGCAGTACTTC.

This clonotype occurred many times. The genes are TRBV7-3 and TRBJ2-5; 14 bases fit TRBD2. The CDR3 covers 16 residues. The V segment lost 4 bases and the J segment 0 bases; nucleotides outside the gene matches: 1. CDR1 is SGHTA and CDR2 is FQGTGA in the germline V gene. For the CDR3, the DNA is TGTGCCAGCAGCTCGGGACTAGCGGGAGACCAAGAGACCCAGTACTTC. This gives the protein CASSSGLAGDQETQYF.

V gene TRBV6-2 or TRBV6-3 combines with J gene TRBJ2-5; 9 nucleotides match TRBD2. This CDR3 comprises 13 residues. Looked up from germline, CDR1 is MNHEY and CDR2 is SVGEGT. V gave up 8 bases and J gave up 10 bases; unmatched junction bases: 11. CDR3 residues: CASGDNSGRVQYF. The CDR3 DNA reads TGTGCCAGCGGGGATAATAGCGGGAGAGTCCAGTACTTC.

The DNA for the CDR3 is TGTGCCAGCTGGCCCAGACCTGATTCACCCCTCCACTTT. It encodes CASWPRPDSPLHF. The V call is TRBV2, the J call TRBJ1-6; D ambiguous. This CDR3 has 13 residues. Germline loops: CDR1 SNHLY, CDR2 FYNNEI. The V end was cut by 8 bases, the J end by 8 bases, with 13 bases between.

This clonotype was detected only a few times. The V gene is TRBV25-1, the J gene TRBJ2-7; a weak D match, TRBD2 (5 bases). The CDR3 consists of 17 residues. The V and J ends lost 3 bases and 3 bases respectively, with 21 bases between them. Looked up from germline, CDR1 is MGHDK and CDR2 is SYGVNS. The CDR3, as DNA: TGTGCCAGCAGTGACAAGGAGGTCACCCCAAGGGTCTACGAGCAGTACTTC. It yields the protein CASSDKEVTPRVYEQYF.

The rearrangement uses TRBV28 and TRBJ2-6; 8 positions match TRBD2. Germline V gene sequence: CDR1 MDHEN, CDR2 SYDVKM. The J segment lost 2 bases and the V segment lost 1 base, leaving 7 bases of the junction unmatched. This CDR3 has 18 amino acids. The CDR3 sequence is CASSLLALAGAGANVLTF. The CDR3 nucleotides are TGTGCCAGCAGTTTATTGGCCCTAGCGGGTGCTGGGGCCAACGTCCTGACTTTC.

This chain links TRBV20-1 with TRBJ2-7, with 11 positions matching TRBD2. CDR3 length: 16 residues. CDR1 and CDR2 from the germline V gene are DFQATT and SNEGSKA (reference sequence). Germline trimming cut 3 bases from V and 5 bases from J; bases unmatched to any gene: 12. The CDR3 nucleotides are TGCAGTGCTAGGGGGTTGACGGGGACTAGCGGACACGAGCAGTACTTC. Encoded protein: CSARGLTGTSGHEQYF.

This clonotype was seen a handful of times. The chain combines TRBV7-9 with TRBJ2-7; D might be TRBD2 (6 bases). The V end was cut by 1 base, the J end by 7 bases, with 14 bases between. Germline CDR1 reads SEHNR; CDR2 reads FQNEAQ (reference sequence). CDR3 length equals 14 residues. CDR3 coding DNA: TGTGCCAGCAGCTTAGGCGAGCGGGTGAAAGAGCAGTACTTC. Residues: CASSLGERVKEQYF. Looking up the rest from reference TRBV7-9 and TRBJ2-7 gives the full variable domain: DTGVSQNPRHKITKRGQNVTFRCDPISEHNRLYWYRQTLGQGPEFLTYFQNEAQLEKSRLLSDRFSAERPKGSFSTLEIQRTEQGDSAMYLCASSLGERVKEQYFGPGTRLTVT.

This clonotype has a handful of counts. The rearrangement joins TRBV28 to TRBJ2-7; the match to TRBD1 covers 8 bases. This CDR3 region has 15 residues. V shed 6 bases, J shed 2 bases, and the junction held 9 bases outside the gene matches. Germline V lookup: CDR1 MDHEN, CDR2 SYDVKM. CDR3 region: CASRQTGTGTYEQYF. The CDR3 region has the DNA TGTGCCAGCAGACAAACCGGGACAGGAACCTACGAGCAGTACTTC.

This rearrangement joins TRBV15 to TRBJ2-4; TRBD1 is a possible D gene (5 bases). With 0 bases removed from V and 6 bases from J, the gap between germline ends came to 12 bases. From germline, CDR1 is LNHNV and CDR2 YYDKDF (reference sequence). The CDR3 extends over 15 amino acids. Written as DNA, the CDR3 is TGTGCCACCAGCAGAGATCTACAGGTCAGAAACATTCAGTACTTC. As protein: CATSRDLQVRNIQYF.

V usage is TRBV5-1 and J usage is TRBJ2-5, with 8 nucleotides matching TRBD1. Germline loops: CDR1 SGHRS, CDR2 YFSETQ. The junction had 12 bases not matched to a gene; V was cut back by 7 bases and J by 4 bases. The CDR3 length is 15 residues. CDR3 DNA: TGCGCCAGCGGGACAGGTCAGGGTTTCCGAGAGACCCAGTACTTC. This gives the protein CASGTGQGFRETQYF.

The chain has TRBV20-1 and TRBJ2-1; the match to TRBD2 covers 9 bases. Germline CDR1 reads DFQATT; CDR2 reads SNEGSKA (reference sequence). Trimming removed 0 bases from V and 5 bases from J; junction bases left unmatched: 5. This CDR3 region has 15 residues. The CDR3 here is CSAREDSGRNNEQFF. The CDR3 region has the DNA TGCAGTGCTAGAGAAGATAGCGGGAGAAACAATGAGCAGTTCTTC.

This chain joins TRBV3-1 and TRBJ1-4, with no clear D. Germline values: CDR1 LGHDT, CDR2 YNNKEL (reference sequence). The CDR3 consists of 12 residues. With 5 bases removed from V and 0 bases from J, the gap between germline ends came to 1 base. CDR3 nucleotides: TGTGCCAGCAGCGCAACTAATGAAAAACTGTTTTTT. This encodes CASSATNEKLFF.

The chain links TRBV9 to TRBJ2-1; 14 bases are a match to TRBD2. The CDR3 covers 17 residues. Germline V gives CDR1 SGDLS, CDR2 YYNGEE. The trim removed 5 bases at V and 3 bases at J, leaving 7 bases unmatched. The CDR3 DNA reads TGTGCCAGCAGTCCTCCAGGACTAGCGGGAGGCTACAATGAGCAGTTCTTC. Its translation is CASSPPGLAGGYNEQFF.